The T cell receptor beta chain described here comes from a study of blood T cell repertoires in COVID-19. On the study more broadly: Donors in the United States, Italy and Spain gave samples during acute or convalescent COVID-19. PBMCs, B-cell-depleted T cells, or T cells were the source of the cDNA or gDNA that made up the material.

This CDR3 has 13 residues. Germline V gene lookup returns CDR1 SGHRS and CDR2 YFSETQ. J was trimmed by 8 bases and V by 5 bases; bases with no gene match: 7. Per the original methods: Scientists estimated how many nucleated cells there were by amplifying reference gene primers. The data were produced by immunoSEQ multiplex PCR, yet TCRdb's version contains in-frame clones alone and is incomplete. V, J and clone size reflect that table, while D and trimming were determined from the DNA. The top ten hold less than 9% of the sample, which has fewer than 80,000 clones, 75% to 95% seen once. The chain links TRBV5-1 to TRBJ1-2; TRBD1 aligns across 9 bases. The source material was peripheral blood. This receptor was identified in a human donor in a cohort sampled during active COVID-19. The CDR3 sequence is CASRTDRGEGYTF. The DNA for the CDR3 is TGCGCCAGCAGGACGGACAGGGGCGAGGGCTACACCTTC.